Below, 16 T cell receptor beta chains from the same sample are listed, as sequenced in a study of cytomegalovirus exposure and HLA in healthy donors. The PCR was carried out with 60 Vbeta primers and 13 Jbeta primers. Using immunoSEQ multiplex PCR, the repertoire was profiled, and TCRdb retains in-frame clones only, with some absent. This sample's clone table lists 200,000 or so clones. Sequencing was done on a sample of PBMCs. These receptor sequences come from a boy younger than 18 in good health and CMV-seronegative.

This chain joins TRBV19 and TRBJ1-1; 10 bases are shared with TRBD1. V gave up 8 bases and J gave up 7 bases; unmatched junction bases: 10. This CDR3 comprises 14 residues. The V gene's germline CDR1 is LNHDA and CDR2 SQIVND (reference sequence). CDR3 protein: CASVQGQGWSEAFF. CDR3 DNA: TGTGCCAGTGTTCAGGGACAGGGGTGGAGTGAAGCTTTCTTT. The whole variable domain, remainder taken from reference TRBV19 and TRBJ1-1, is DGGITQSPKYLFRKEGQNVTLSCEQNLNHDAMYWYRQDPGQGLRLIYYSQIVNDFQKGDIAEGYSVSREKKESFPLTVTSAQKNPTAFYLCASVQGQGWSEAFFGQGTRLTVV.

As to this clone: At the DNA level, this CDR3 is encoded by other sequences in the same sample as well. This sequence joins TRBV6-5 and TRBJ1-1; 7 nucleotides align to TRBD1. With V trimmed by 6 bases and J by 0 bases, 1 base remained unmatched. CDR3 length equals 13 residues. Germline-derived CDR1 and CDR2 are MNHEY and SVGAGI. The CDR3 sequence is CASRGTVNTEAFF. The CDR3 coding sequence is TGTGCCAGCAGGGGGACAGTGAACACTGAAGCTTTCTTT.

The genes are TRBV18 and TRBJ1-1; 7 bases map to TRBD1. CDR3 length equals 16 residues. The V gene end was trimmed by 5 bases and the J gene end by 0 bases; junction bases not matched to a gene: 9. Per germline, CDR1 KGHSH and CDR2 LQKENI. CDR3 amino acids: CASSNFGGQMNTEAFF. Written as DNA, the CDR3 is TGTGCCAGCTCAAATTTTGGGGGACAGATGAACACTGAAGCTTTCTTT.

As for this clone: The junction departs from the called germline gene at one end, perhaps through a read error. The gene calls are TRBV19 and TRBJ1-4; D is undetermined. This CDR3 has 13 amino acids. Germline loops: CDR1 LNHDA, CDR2 SQIVND (reference sequence). The CDR3 DNA follows: TGTGCCAGTAGTATAGATTTCGGGTCCCCGTCTGGATTT. Its translation: CASSIDFGSPSGF.

The chain carries TRBV19 and TRBJ2-7; 8 bases fit TRBD1. With 6 bases clipped from V and 3 bases from J, the junction kept 10 bases outside the gene matches. Germline CDR1 LNHDA, CDR2 SQIVND (reference sequence). The CDR3 has 15 residues. In DNA, the CDR3 is TGTGCCAGTAGCCCGAGACAGGGGCTGAACTACGAGCAGTACTTC. It specifies CASSPRQGLNYEQYF. Complete variable domain (other parts from reference TRBV19 and TRBJ2-7): DGGITQSPKYLFRKEGQNVTLSCEQNLNHDAMYWYRQDPGQGLRLIYYSQIVNDFQKGDIAEGYSVSREKKESFPLTVTSAQKNPTAFYLCASSPRQGLNYEQYFGPGTRLTVT.

The chain employs TRBV7-9 and TRBJ1-2, with D possibly TRBD1 on 6 matching bases. The germline CDR1 and CDR2 sequences are SEHNR and FQNEAQ (reference sequence). V shed 5 bases and J shed 14 bases, with 21 bases lying between them. This CDR3 spans 13 amino acids. The CDR3 is CASSPSDRTLGTF. Here the CDR3 DNA reads TGTGCCAGCAGCCCCTCGGACAGAACCTTAGGGACCTTC.

This chain uses TRBV12-1 with TRBJ1-1. TRBV12-1 is termed a pseudogene. This CDR3 has 13 residues. As DNA, the CDR3 is TGTGCCAGCAGTGCTACATCGGGCACTGAAGCTTTCTTT. This sequence encodes CASSATSGTEAFF.

The CDR3 DNA sequence: TGTGCCAGAAGACAGGACGCTGAAGCTTTCTTT. Amino acid sequence: CARRQDAEAFF. This sequence joins TRBV2 and TRBJ1-1; D might be TRBD1 (6 bases). V was pared by 9 bases and J by 6 bases, with 11 bases between. This CDR3 has 11 amino acids. CDR1 is SNHLY and CDR2 is FYNNEI in the germline V gene.

This sequence joins TRBV6-1 and TRBJ2-7; no clear D gene. V was shortened by 7 bases and J by 5 bases, with 21 bases between the two germline ends. The CDR3 runs 15 residues. Germline lookup yields CDR1 MNHNS and CDR2 SASEGT. The CDR3 nucleotides are TGTGCCAGCACTCCCGCCGGAGCCCCTCCCCACGAGCAGTACTTC. Amino acids: CASTPAGAPPHEQYF.

The gene calls are TRBV4-3 and TRBJ2-3; 9 nucleotides align to TRBD2. CDR1 and CDR2 from the germline V gene are LGHNA and YSLEER. The junction had 7 bases not matched to a gene; V was cut back by 1 base and J by 8 bases. The CDR3 covers 15 residues. CDR3 sequence reads: CASSQGGGGAGTQYF. The CDR3 DNA follows: TGCGCCAGCAGCCAAGGTGGCGGGGGGGCCGGTACGCAGTATTTT.

The chain recombines TRBV6-6 with TRBJ2-6; 12 bases align to TRBD1. CDR3 size: 16 residues. Germline CDR1 is MNHNY and CDR2 is SVGAGI (reference sequence). Trimming at V came to 8 bases and at J to 3 bases, leaving 5 bases not matched to a gene. The CDR3 DNA is TGTGCCAGCGGGACAGGGGGCGCCTTTGGGGCCAACGTCCTGACTTTC. It yields the protein CASGTGGAFGANVLTF.

The V call is TRBV6-1, the J call TRBJ1-1; D is uncertain. Germline CDR1 MNHNS, CDR2 SASEGT. The CDR3 covers 14 residues. The V end was cut by 3 bases, the J end by 1 base, with 9 bases between. In DNA form, the CDR3 reads TGTGCCAGCAGTGAGCTCACTTGGAACACTGAAGCTTTCTTT. Its protein product is CASSELTWNTEAFF.

The rearrangement links TRBV7-2 to TRBJ2-3; D gene uncertain. Germline-derived CDR1 and CDR2 are SGHTA and FQGNSA. The length of the CDR3 is 13 residues. The ends were cut back, 1 base at V and 10 bases at J, with 12 bases in the middle. The CDR3 loop is CASSLGAKGAQYF. For the CDR3, the DNA is TGTGCCAGCAGCTTAGGGGCGAAAGGCGCGCAGTATTTT.

The rearrangement joins TRBV29-1 to TRBJ2-2; weak D call: TRBD1 (5 bases). The germline V and J ends were trimmed by 5 bases and 2 bases, with 12 bases remaining between them. CDR1 is SQVTM, CDR2 ANQGSEA, per germline. The CDR3 loop spans 14 amino acids. DNA of the CDR3: TGCAGCGTTCAAGGACAAGTCAACACCGGGGAGCTGTTTTTT. Translated: CSVQGQVNTGELFF.

V and J are TRBV7-9 and TRBJ2-7, with 9 bases matching TRBD2. The length of the CDR3 is 14 residues. Germline trimming cut 5 bases from V and 5 bases from J; bases unmatched to any gene: 7. CDR1 is SEHNR and CDR2 is FQNEAQ in the germline V gene (reference sequence). The CDR3 DNA follows: TGTGCCAGCAGCCGTAGCGGGGGAGTGAACGAGCAGTACTTC. It specifies CASSRSGGVNEQYF.

This chain joins TRBV7-2 and TRBJ2-1; unclear D gene. The CDR3 is 12 amino acids. Trimming left V 3 bases short and J 8 bases short, with 8 bases between. Germline V gene data show CDR1 as SGHTA and CDR2 as FQGNSA. The CDR3 nucleotides are TGTGCCAGCAGCTTCGGTATCTATGAGCAGTTCTTC. This sequence encodes CASSFGIYEQFF.